These T cell receptor beta chains were read from a single sample in a study of T cell repertoires in cytomegalovirus infection. TCRdb re-called the reads through MiXCR, storing one row per CDR3 protein. The data show 200,000 to 250,000 distinct CDR3 sequences, with 22% seen just once and 18% held by the top ten. The sample was CD8+ T cells from PBMCs. The receptors were sampled from a human donor in good health (CMV status not recorded). Some clones in this sample may be carry-over from other donors' samples. Each CDR3 is given without its conserved first and last residue. The order of the fields is V gene, J gene, clone size, CDR3 protein. The listing skips clone size in some rows; elsewhere it reads once, few, many or a size class.

V gene: TRBV7-9; J gene: TRBJ1-1; clone size: few; CDR3 protein: ASSPRREDTEAF
V gene: TRBV28; J gene: TRBJ2-7; clone size: .; CDR3 protein: ASSDGPALYEQY
V gene: TRBV20-1; J gene: TRBJ2-3; clone size: .; CDR3 protein: SAGGLASSDTQY
V gene: TRBV10-3; J gene: TRBJ2-3; clone size: .; CDR3 protein: AISESLVRSYTDTQY
V gene: TRBV20-1; J gene: TRBJ2-7; clone size: .; CDR3 protein: STRDTAGTGAYEQY
V gene: TRBV7-6; J gene: TRBJ2-3; clone size: .; CDR3 protein: ASSLESGEGLYTQY
V gene: TRBV19; J gene: TRBJ2-2; clone size: .; CDR3 protein: ASSILGQGPSGGELF
V gene: TRBV19; J gene: TRBJ2-1; clone size: .; CDR3 protein: ASSIGGWKDNEQF
V gene: TRBV4-1; J gene: TRBJ2-1; clone size: few; CDR3 protein: ASSQDAGGNEQF
V gene: TRBV7-6; J gene: TRBJ2-5; clone size: few; CDR3 protein: ASSLGTGRETQY
V gene: TRBV7-6; J gene: TRBJ2-3; clone size: few; CDR3 protein: ASSPQRGGADTQY
V gene: TRBV7-9; J gene: TRBJ1-5; clone size: few; CDR3 protein: ASSFGVSGDQPQH
V gene: TRBV2; J gene: TRBJ2-1; clone size: few; CDR3 protein: ASSPGYSSYNEQF
V gene: TRBV7-2; J gene: TRBJ1-5; clone size: many; CDR3 protein: ASSLTALDNQPQH
V gene: TRBV29-1; J gene: TRBJ2-1; clone size: .; CDR3 protein: SVAGLTYNEQF
V gene: TRBV4-1; J gene: TRBJ2-7; clone size: few; CDR3 protein: ASSQDQMGGYEQY